One and the same sample provided the 31 T cell receptor beta chains below, sequenced in a study of identical twins. TCRdb re-analysed the 5' RACE reads in MiXCR, keeping a single row per CDR3 protein. This table holds 250,000 or so distinct CDR3 sequences, around 6.6% found once. This sample also belongs to another study, concerning yellow fever vaccine responses in identical twins.

The sample consisted of memory (CD45RO+) T cells sorted from blood. The receptor source for this set is a woman aged 18-29 years in good health.

This clonotype has ten or more counts. The V gene is TRBV20-1, the J gene TRBJ2-1; 8 bases line up with TRBD2. The CDR3 spans 14 residues. Losses at the gene ends were 3 bases for V and 8 bases for J; bases not matched to a gene: 9. Looked up from germline, CDR1 is DFQATT and CDR2 is SNEGSKA (reference sequence). CDR3 DNA: TGCAGTGCTAGCGAGCGGGAGAAGAAGTATGAGCAGTTCTTC. It is translated as CSASEREKKYEQFF.

This clonotype occurred a few times. This chain joins TRBV28 and TRBJ2-2, with 8 bases aligning to TRBD2. V was pared by 4 bases and J by 3 bases, with 7 bases of the junction left unmatched. The CDR3 has 16 residues. CDR1 and CDR2 from the germline V gene are MDHEN and SYDVKM. CDR3 DNA: TGTGCCAGCAGTTCACCGGGGGGGCCACACACCGGGGAGCTGTTTTTT. This encodes CASSSPGGPHTGELFF.

There are a few counts of this clonotype. V usage is TRBV6-1 and J usage is TRBJ2-4, with D hard to call. Trimming removed 6 bases at V and 5 bases at J, with 14 bases between. Germline V gene lookup returns CDR1 MNHNS and CDR2 SASEGT. The CDR3 is 14 amino acids. Written as DNA, the CDR3 is TGTGCCAGCAGCCGGTCGTGGTTGGAAAACATTCAGTACTTC. Translating it yields CASSRSWLENIQYF.

This clonotype was seen a handful of times. The rearrangement uses TRBV28 and TRBJ2-2, with TRBD2 matching 7 bases. The V gene's germline CDR1 is MDHEN and CDR2 SYDVKM. The V segment lost 3 bases and the J segment 2 bases; nucleotides outside the gene matches: 3. The CDR3 contains 15 residues. The CDR3 region is CASSFGGSNTGELFF. As DNA, the CDR3 is TGTGCCAGCAGTTTTGGCGGGAGTAACACCGGGGAGCTGTTTTTT. Full variable domain (missing parts from reference TRBV28 and TRBJ2-2): DVKVTQSSRYLVKRTGEKVFLECVQDMDHENMFWYRQDPGLGLRLIYFSYDVKMKEKGDIPEGYSVSREKKERFSLILESASTNQTSMYLCASSFGGSNTGELFFGEGSRLTVL.

This clonotype was seen repeatedly, ten times or more. This chain links TRBV6-1 with TRBJ2-2; D possibly corresponds to TRBD1 (6 bases). CDR3 length equals 15 residues. Trimming removed 8 bases at V and 2 bases at J, with 15 bases between. Per the germline V gene, CDR1 is MNHNS and CDR2 is SASEGT. CDR3 DNA sequence: TGTGCCAGCGGAGCGAACAGGGTTAACACCGGGGAGCTGTTTTTT. This translates into CASGANRVNTGELFF.

DNA for the CDR3: TGTGCCAGCAGCTTGAGCGGGGGGGCCAGGACCGGGGAGCTGTTTTTT. Amino acids: CASSLSGGARTGELFF. The J gene is TRBJ2-2, the V gene TRBV7-2, with 10 bases that match TRBD2. This CDR3 comprises 16 residues. Germline V lookup: CDR1 SGHTA, CDR2 FQGNSA. The junction had 6 bases not matched to a gene; V was cut back by 3 bases and J by 5 bases.

This clonotype showed up just a few times. The CDR3 loop reads CSASDRVTEAFF. The CDR3 DNA sequence: TGCAGCGCATCTGACAGGGTGACTGAAGCTTTCTTT. The rearrangement links TRBV29-1 to TRBJ1-1, with TRBD1 matching 7 bases. Looked up from germline, CDR1 is SQVTM and CDR2 is ANQGSEA. This CDR3 comprises 12 residues. The V and J ends lost 7 bases and 5 bases, in that order; junction bases with no gene match: 7.

Written as DNA, the CDR3 is TGTGCCAGCAGTTTAGGTTTAGGGGAATGGACAGATACGCAGTATTTT. Residues: CASSLGLGEWTDTQYF. The chain has TRBV12-3 or TRBV12-4 and TRBJ2-3; D may be TRBD1 (5 bases). The CDR3 totals 16 residues. The germline V and J ends were trimmed by 1 base and 3 bases, with 14 bases remaining between them.

This clonotype has ten or more counts. The CDR3 reads CASSFQGNQPQHF. Written as DNA, the CDR3 is TGTGCCAGCAGTTTTCAGGGCAATCAGCCCCAGCATTTT. The rearrangement uses TRBV12-3 or TRBV12-4 and TRBJ1-5; D not certain. Trimming shortened V by 3 bases and J by 2 bases, and 5 bases separated the two germline ends. The CDR3 sequence is 13 residues long.

In regard to this clonotype: A much larger clone lies one base from this, so it may be a read error. The chain employs TRBV24-1 and TRBJ2-1; D perhaps matches TRBD2 (5 bases). CDR1 and CDR2 (germline): KGHDR, SFDVKD. The CDR3 totals 11 residues. CDR3 loop: CATSDGNERFF. The DNA for the CDR3 is TGTGCCACCAGCGACGGGAATGAGCGGTTCTTC.

This clonotype was seen only a few times. This chain uses TRBV6-1 with TRBJ1-4; D not certain. The germline gives CDR1 MNHNS, CDR2 SASEGT. Trimming stripped 5 bases from V and 7 bases from J, with 11 bases between. This CDR3 has 13 residues. CDR3 in DNA: TGTGCCAGCAGTCCCGTCTCCTCTGAAAAACTGTTTTTT. As protein: CASSPVSSEKLFF.

The genes are TRBV29-1 and TRBJ1-2; D possibly corresponds to TRBD1 (5 bases). The CDR3 sequence is 11 residues long. Looked up from germline, CDR1 is SQVTM and CDR2 is ANQGSEA. V lost 7 bases to trimming and J lost 6 bases, with 12 bases between them. The DNA for the CDR3 is TGCAGCGGACGGATGGGGGATGGCTACACCTTC. Translated: CSGRMGDGYTF.

The J gene is TRBJ2-2, the V gene TRBV5-1; D might be TRBD1 (6 bases). CDR3 length: 15 amino acids. Germline CDR1 SGHRS, CDR2 YFSETQ. The V gene lost 7 bases and the J gene lost 2 bases, with 15 bases spanning the gap. CDR3 sequence (DNA): TGCGCCAGCGCAGCCGGGACAACTAACACCGGGGAGCTGTTTTTT. Amino acids: CASAAGTTNTGELFF.

A few counts support this clonotype. J is TRBJ2-3 and V is TRBV5-1; D ambiguous. This CDR3 region has 13 residues. V was shortened by 0 bases and J by 2 bases, with 4 bases between the two germline ends. CDR1 and CDR2 (germline): SGHRS, YFSETQ. The CDR3 reads CASSLDPTDTQYF. The CDR3 region has the DNA TGCGCCAGCAGCTTGGATCCCACAGATACGCAGTATTTT.

There are a few counts of this clonotype. The J gene is TRBJ2-5, the V gene TRBV7-2; the match to TRBD2 covers 14 bases. Looked up from germline, CDR1 is SGHTA and CDR2 is FQGNSA. This CDR3 spans 19 amino acids. Losses at the gene ends were 0 bases for V and 9 bases for J; bases not matched to a gene: 15. The CDR3 bases are TGTGCCAGCAGCTTAGCCGGGACAGGGAGACTAGCGGGAGGGAAACCCCAGTACTTC. It specifies CASSLAGTGRLAGGKPQYF.

Concerning this clonotype itself: Relative to the germline gene, one junction end is altered; a read error may explain this. J is TRBJ2-3 and V is TRBV7-7; 11 bases map to TRBD2. Germline loops: CDR1 SSHAT, CDR2 FNYEAQ (reference sequence). CDR3 size: 15 residues. CDR3 residues: CASSLAGGRTDTQYF. The DNA for the CDR3 is TGTGCCAGCAGCCTAGCGGGGGGACGCACAGATACGCAGTATTTT.

This clonotype was detected only a few times. The rearrangement uses TRBV20-1 and TRBJ2-3, with 8 bases lining up with TRBD2. Per germline, CDR1 DFQATT and CDR2 SNEGSKA (reference sequence). The CDR3 is made up of 17 amino acids. V lost 0 bases to trimming and J lost 4 bases; unmatched junction nucleotides: 12. This CDR3 is CSARDLYRGGGADTQYF. In DNA form, the CDR3 reads TGCAGTGCTAGAGATCTATACCGGGGGGGCGGGGCAGATACGCAGTATTTT.

In its sample, this clonotype was seen many times. V gene TRBV5-6 combines with J gene TRBJ1-5, with D possibly being TRBD1 (6 bases). Looked up from germline, CDR1 is SGHDT and CDR2 is YYEEEE. The length of the CDR3 is 14 residues. V lost 1 base to trimming and J lost 10 bases, with 15 bases between them. CDR3 loop: CASSLQGSISPQHF. The CDR3 DNA follows: TGTGCCAGCAGCTTGCAGGGGTCAATCAGCCCCCAGCATTTT.

This clonotype was picked up many times. The gene calls are TRBV28 and TRBJ2-7, with 7 bases matching TRBD2. With 4 bases clipped from V and 0 bases from J, the junction kept 9 bases outside the gene matches. The germline V gene encodes CDR1 MDHEN and CDR2 SYDVKM. The CDR3 spans 16 residues. CDR3 sequence reads: CASSSLLAAGSYEQYV. CDR3 nucleotides: TGTGCCAGCAGTTCACTCCTAGCGGCAGGCTCCTACGAGCAGTACGTC.

This rearrangement joins TRBV5-1 to TRBJ2-1; no firm D call. The CDR3 is made up of 15 amino acids. Germline V gives CDR1 SGHRS, CDR2 YFSETQ. Trimming stripped 0 bases from V and 9 bases from J, with 16 bases between. In DNA, the CDR3 is TGCGCCAGCAGCTTGGGTGGGGTTTGGTGGAGTGAGCAGTTCTTC. Protein product: CASSLGGVWWSEQFF. The complete variable domain, with remaining parts taken from reference TRBV5-1 and TRBJ2-1, reads KAGVTQTPRYLIKTRGQQVTLSCSPISGHRSVSWYQQTPGQGLQFLFEYFSETQRNKGNFPGRFSGRQFSNSRSEMNVSTLELGDSALYLCASSLGGVWWSEQFFGPGTRLTVL.

The gene calls are TRBV5-1 and TRBJ2-3, with D perhaps assigned TRBD1 or TRBD2 (5 bases each). CDR1 is SGHRS and CDR2 is YFSETQ in the germline V gene. The CDR3 runs 15 residues. Trimming cost V 7 bases and J 9 bases, with 24 bases left between them. The CDR3: CASDQTGAKKGTQYF. CDR3 DNA: TGCGCCAGCGATCAGACCGGGGCCAAAAAGGGGACGCAGTATTTT.

The V and J genes are TRBV5-1 and TRBJ1-1; the D gene is possibly TRBD1 (6 bases). The length of the CDR3 is 13 residues. Trimming shortened V by 4 bases and J by 5 bases, and 12 bases separated the two germline ends. The V gene's germline CDR1 is SGHRS and CDR2 YFSETQ. The DNA of the CDR3 is TGCGCCAGCAGCCGGTCAGGGGAGACTGAAGCTTTCTTT. The encoded protein is CASSRSGETEAFF.

This clonotype was counted ten times or more. V gene TRBV7-8 combines with J gene TRBJ1-5; no clear D gene. This CDR3 region has 15 residues. V was pared by 5 bases and J by 2 bases, with 13 bases between. Germline CDR1 reads SGHVS; CDR2 reads FQNEAQ. DNA for the CDR3: TGTGCCAGCAGCCCAAATGACGCGCGCAATCAGCCCCAGCATTTT. Its protein is CASSPNDARNQPQHF.

The sample holds a few counts of this clonotype. The rearrangement links TRBV14 to TRBJ2-5; D may be TRBD1 (5 bases). The CDR3 spans 13 residues. V shed 1 base and J shed 5 bases, with 8 bases lying between them. From germline, CDR1 is SGHDN and CDR2 FVKESK. The CDR3 DNA sequence: TGTGCCAGCAGCCAAGTCAGGGCCGAGACCCAGTACTTC. Its protein is CASSQVRAETQYF. The complete variable domain, with remaining parts taken from reference TRBV14 and TRBJ2-5, reads EAGVTQFPSHSVIEKGQTVTLRCDPISGHDNLYWYRRVMGKEIKFLLHFVKESKQDESGMPNNRFLAERTGGTYSTLKVQPAELEDSGVYFCASSQVRAETQYFGPGTRLLVL.

This clonotype was seen repeatedly, ten times or more. The V gene is TRBV24-1, the J gene TRBJ2-1, with D possibly TRBD2 on 5 matching bases. The CDR3 consists of 14 residues. Germline CDR1 is KGHDR and CDR2 is SFDVKD. Trimming took off 3 bases at V and 12 bases at J, with 17 bases between the two ends. CDR3 sequence reads: CATSDLGSTTGQFF. The CDR3, as DNA: TGTGCCACCAGTGATCTAGGTTCGACTACCGGGCAGTTCTTC.

In this sample, this clonotype turned up a few times. The chain combines TRBV12-3 or TRBV12-4 with TRBJ2-7, with 7 nucleotides matching TRBD2. The ends lost 5 bases at V and 1 base at J; junction bases unmatched: 14. The CDR3 is 17 amino acids. CDR3 DNA sequence: TGTGCCAGCAGTGGGGCAAGTTCGAGCGGGGCTTCCTACGAGCAGTACTTC. Translation gives CASSGASSSGASYEQYF.

This sequence joins TRBV11-2 and TRBJ2-5, with D possibly being TRBD2 (7 bases). The CDR3 is 19 residues long. The germline gives CDR1 SGHAT, CDR2 FQNNGV. V dropped 1 base and J dropped 1 base, with 22 bases sitting between them. Here the CDR3 reads CASSLVGGGIAALQETQYF. CDR3 bases: TGTGCCAGCAGCTTAGTAGGGGGGGGAATAGCGGCTCTCCAAGAGACCCAGTACTTC.

This clonotype was detected a few times. The DNA for the CDR3 is TGTGCCAGCGGCGCGGCCAGCGGGGGGGCCGGCGGGGAGCTGTTTTTT. Protein sequence: CASGAASGGAGGELFF. The chain uses TRBV7-9 and TRBJ2-2, with 10 bases fitting TRBD2. This CDR3 contains 16 residues. Trimming cost V 8 bases and J 7 bases; bases outside gene matches: 13. The germline gives CDR1 SEHNR, CDR2 FQNEAQ (reference sequence).

This clonotype was picked up many times. The chain joins TRBV11-2 to TRBJ2-4; D tentatively reads TRBD1 or TRBD2 (6 bases each). Trimming removed 1 base from V and 4 bases from J, with 14 bases in between. CDR3 length: 16 residues. Germline lookup yields CDR1 SGHAT and CDR2 FQNNGV. The CDR3 DNA reads TGTGCCAGCAGCTTAGGGGAGGACAGAACTAAAAACATTCAGTACTTC. It yields the protein CASSLGEDRTKNIQYF. Together with reference TRBV11-2 and TRBJ2-4, the CDR3 gives the full variable domain: EAGVAQSPRYKIIEKRQSVAFWCNPISGHATLYWYQQILGQGPKLLIQFQNNGVVDDSQLPKDRFSAERLKGVDSTLKIQPAKLEDSAVYLCASSLGEDRTKNIQYFGAGTRLSVL.

This clonotype has just a few counts. The chain has TRBV3-1 and TRBJ2-7; D is possibly TRBD2 (6 bases). Germline CDR1 is LGHDT and CDR2 is YNNKEL (reference sequence). The CDR3 covers 15 residues. Deletions cut 0 bases from V and 6 bases from J, with 15 bases between. The CDR3: CASSQDIGPRGEQYF. The CDR3, as DNA: TGTGCCAGCAGCCAAGATATCGGCCCGCGGGGCGAGCAGTACTTC.

In this sample, this clonotype turned up many times. The CDR3 DNA reads as TGTGCCAGCTCATCCCCGGGACTAGCGGGAGCCTCCTACAATGAGCAGTTCTTC. Translated: CASSSPGLAGASYNEQFF. The chain combines TRBV25-1 with TRBJ2-1; 14 bases agree with TRBD2. CDR1 and CDR2 (germline): MGHDK, SYGVNS. V lost 8 bases, J lost 0 bases, and 9 bases stayed unmatched. This CDR3 region has 18 residues.